This T cell receptor (beta chain) was identified in a study of molecular identifiers for immune sequencing clone quantification. Study summary: Five portions were made in replicates from RNA of approximately 20,000 or 98,000 naive CD8 cells, and four underwent sequencing.

Sorting selected naive CD8 T cells with a CD8+CD4-CCR7+CD45RA+ phenotype. TCRdb itself ran the PCR reads through MiXCR, one entry per CDR3 protein. Of about 100,000 distinct CDR3 sequences in the sample, under 40% are singletons; the top ten hold approximately 9.8%. This clonotype was detected only once. A much bigger clone sits one base away, suggesting this may be a read error. The receptor was derived from a human donor in good health. Some libraries in this study had Jurkat cell RNA spiked in. The source material was naive CD8+ T cells from blood, with Jurkat cell RNA spiked in. Subset given: FACS-sorted CD8+CD4-CCR7+CD45RA+ naive T cells.

The CDR3 is CSVEVLVAGIARSTDTQYF. DNA for the CDR3: TGCAGCGTTGAAGTTCTGGTAGCGGGAATCGCTAGAAGCACAGATACGCAGTATTTT. The gene calls are TRBV29-1 and TRBJ2-3; 8 bases line up with TRBD2. The CDR3 runs to 19 residues. CDR1 and CDR2 (germline): SQVTM, ANQGSEA. The J segment lost 0 bases and the V segment lost 1 base, leaving 15 bases of the junction unmatched.